Each of the 14 T cell receptor beta chains below was sequenced from the same sample in a study of neurological immune-mediated disorders. From the 5' RACE reads, TCRdb called clonotypes with MiXCR, one entry per CDR3 protein. The table records roughly 34,000 distinct CDR3 sequences, about an eighth of them present only once. The time point: longitudinal time-point 2. Sequencing was performed on PBMCs. These TCRs come from a middle-aged woman in good health.

The sample holds many counts of this clonotype. The chain couples TRBV4-1 to TRBJ2-1; D not resolved. V lost 0 bases to trimming and J lost 4 bases, with 16 bases between them. Looked up from germline, CDR1 is MGHRA and CDR2 is YSYEKL. The CDR3 has 17 amino acids. CDR3 DNA sequence: TGCGCCAGCAGCCAAGAATACGGACCCGGCAAGTACAATGAGCAGTTCTTC. Amino acid sequence: CASSQEYGPGKYNEQFF.

The chain links TRBV12-3 or TRBV12-4 to TRBJ2-1; D is unresolved. The length of the CDR3 is 15 residues. Trimming took off 1 base at V and 4 bases at J, with 11 bases between the two ends. The CDR3 nucleotides read TGTGCCAGCAGTTTAGTATTCCGACCGTACAATGAGCAGTTCTTC. Its protein is CASSLVFRPYNEQFF.

This clonotype came up many times. This rearrangement joins TRBV6-5 to TRBJ2-5; tentatively, D is TRBD1 (5 bases). The ends were cut back, 2 bases at V and 5 bases at J, with 9 bases in the middle. Germline-derived CDR1 and CDR2 are MNHEY and SVGAGI. CDR3 length equals 13 residues. The CDR3 bases are TGTGCCAGCAGTTACAGGGGCGTCGAGACCCAGTACTTC. Protein: CASSYRGVETQYF.

This clonotype was seen ten or more times. The V gene is TRBV20-1, the J gene TRBJ2-1; no firm D call. This CDR3 has 13 amino acids. Germline-derived CDR1 and CDR2 are DFQATT and SNEGSKA (reference sequence). Trimming stripped 6 bases from V and 10 bases from J, with 19 bases between. CDR3 sequence reads: CSAPSASGQEQFF. CDR3 nucleotides: TGCAGTGCCCCATCTGCGTCAGGCCAGGAGCAGTTCTTC.

The V and J genes are TRBV19 and TRBJ2-1; D gene ambiguous. Trimming pared 3 bases from V and 4 bases from J, leaving 7 bases between. This CDR3 is built from 13 residues. Germline CDR1 reads LNHDA; CDR2 reads SQIVND (reference sequence). CDR3 DNA sequence: TGTGCCAGTAGTATTCTACAGTACAATGAGCAGTTCTTC. As protein: CASSILQYNEQFF.

This clonotype appeared many times. The chain combines TRBV20-1 with TRBJ1-2, with a possible D match to TRBD1 (5 bases). The CDR3 contains 13 residues. In germline, CDR1 is DFQATT, CDR2 SNEGSKA (reference sequence). The V end lost 1 base, the J end lost 7 bases, and 13 bases lay between the germline ends. CDR3 sequence reads: CSARVDSQGGYTF. In DNA form, the CDR3 reads TGCAGTGCTAGAGTAGACAGCCAGGGTGGCTACACCTTC.

This clonotype was seen a handful of times. The rearrangement uses TRBV18 and TRBJ1-4; 7 bases are a match to TRBD1. The germline V gene has CDR1 KGHSH and CDR2 LQKENI. The CDR3 sequence is 16 residues long. V lost 2 bases, J lost 7 bases, and 10 bases stayed unmatched. CDR3 nucleotide sequence: TGTGCCAGCTCACCATTCACAGGGGAATACGGTGAAAAACTGTTTTTT. It codes for CASSPFTGEYGEKLFF.

This clonotype was counted many times. The V gene is TRBV29-1, the J gene TRBJ1-5; 9 bases fit TRBD1. The CDR3 length is 14 residues. Germline V gene lookup returns CDR1 SQVTM and CDR2 ANQGSEA. The V and J ends lost 7 bases and 3 bases, in that order; junction bases with no gene match: 7. The CDR3 protein is CSAAGTGYNQPQHF. CDR3 sequence (DNA): TGCAGCGCCGCCGGGACAGGGTACAATCAGCCCCAGCATTTT.

Ten or more counts support this clonotype. V gene TRBV7-2 combines with J gene TRBJ2-7; TRBD2 matches at 7 bases. The germline gives CDR1 SGHTA, CDR2 FQGNSA. After removal of 2 bases from V and 5 bases from J, the junction contained 9 bases not matched to a gene. The CDR3 covers 15 residues. The CDR3 is CASSLKASGKDEQYF. The CDR3 DNA reads as TGTGCCAGCAGCTTAAAGGCTAGCGGTAAAGACGAGCAGTACTTC.

At least ten counts were recorded for this clonotype. The chain joins TRBV20-1 to TRBJ2-6, with D perhaps matching TRBD1 or TRBD2 (5 bases each). V was shortened by 1 base and J by 1 base, with 5 bases between the two germline ends. CDR3 length: 14 residues. The germline V gene has CDR1 DFQATT and CDR2 SNEGSKA (reference sequence). In DNA form, the CDR3 reads TGCAGTGCTAGAGGGGGGTCTGGGGCCAACGTCCTGACTTTC. Residues: CSARGGSGANVLTF.

In its sample, this clonotype ranks as medium-sized (0.01 to 0.1%). The chain combines TRBV5-1 with TRBJ1-1; D gene uncertain. The germline V gene has CDR1 SGHRS and CDR2 YFSETQ. There are 15 residues in the CDR3. Trimming shortened V by 4 bases and J by 5 bases, and 18 bases separated the two germline ends. The CDR3 coding sequence is TGCGCCAGCAGCCTGCAAAACGAGGGTTGGACTGAAGCTTTCTTT. Its protein is CASSLQNEGWTEAFF. The full variable domain, rest sourced from reference TRBV5-1 and TRBJ1-1, is KAGVTQTPRYLIKTRGQQVTLSCSPISGHRSVSWYQQTPGQGLQFLFEYFSETQRNKGNFPGRFSGRQFSNSRSEMNVSTLELGDSALYLCASSLQNEGWTEAFFGQGTRLTVV.

This clonotype was recorded many times. This sequence joins TRBV4-1 and TRBJ2-7; D unresolved. V was pared by 1 base and J by 0 bases, with 19 bases between. The CDR3 length is 18 residues. Germline V CDR1 and CDR2: MGHRA, YSYEKL. CDR3: CASSQGLLRKTNSYEQYF. As DNA, the CDR3 is TGCGCCAGCAGCCAAGGTTTGTTAAGGAAAACCAACTCCTACGAGCAGTACTTC.

This clonotype was seen many times. This chain connects TRBV7-8 to TRBJ2-6, with D perhaps TRBD2 (5 bases). Germline V gives CDR1 SGHVS, CDR2 FQNEAQ. The CDR3 extends over 17 amino acids. Trimming took off 0 bases at V and 0 bases at J, with 9 bases between the two ends. CDR3 DNA: TGTGCCAGCAGCTTAGCCCTTCGGGGCTCTGGGGCCAACGTCCTGACTTTC. Its protein product is CASSLALRGSGANVLTF.

At least ten counts were recorded for this clonotype. CDR3 DNA: TGCAGTGCTATAGCGGGAGGCACAGATACGCAGTATTTT. It specifies CSAIAGGTDTQYF. The chain is built from TRBV20-1 and TRBJ2-3, with TRBD2 identical over 9 bases. The germline V gene has CDR1 DFQATT and CDR2 SNEGSKA (reference sequence). V was clipped by 4 bases and J by 1 base; unmatched bases: 0. This CDR3 contains 13 residues.